The source of this TCR beta chain is a study of shared clonotypes between healthy human individuals. V lost 1 base and J lost 7, with 20 bases in between. The CDR3 covers 16 residues. CDR1 is LGHNA and CDR2 is YSLEER in the germline V gene. As originally analysed: Junction-only immunoSEQ sequences carried no quality scores, so filtering differed. Sequencing was performed with immunoSEQ multiplex PCR; in TCRdb, only in-frame clones are kept and a portion is missing. V, J and clone size are taken as reported in that table, and D and trimming were inferred from the DNA itself. Of fewer than 1.8 million clones listed, approximately 98.5% are singletons.

This receptor was taken from a man aged 25-45 years in good health. The specimen sequenced was naive CD4+ T cells sorted from blood. Subset in this sample: CD45RA+ positively selected. The J gene is TRBJ2-7, the V gene TRBV4-3; D might be TRBD1 or TRBD2, each matching 6 bases. CDR3 DNA: TGCGCCAGCAGCCAAGGGGAGGACAGAGGGTTGGAAGAGCAGTACTTC. It yields the protein CASSQGEDRGLEEQYF.